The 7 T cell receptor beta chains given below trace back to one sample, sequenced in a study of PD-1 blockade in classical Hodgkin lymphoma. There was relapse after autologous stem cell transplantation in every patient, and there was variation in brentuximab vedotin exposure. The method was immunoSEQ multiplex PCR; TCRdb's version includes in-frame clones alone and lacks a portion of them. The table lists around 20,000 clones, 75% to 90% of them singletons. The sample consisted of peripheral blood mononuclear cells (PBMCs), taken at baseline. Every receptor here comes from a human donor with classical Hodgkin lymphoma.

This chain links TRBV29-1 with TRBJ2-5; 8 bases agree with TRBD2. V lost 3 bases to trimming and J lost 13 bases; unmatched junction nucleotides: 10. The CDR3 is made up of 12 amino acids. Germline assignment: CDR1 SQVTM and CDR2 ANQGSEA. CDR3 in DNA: TGCAGCGTTGATATGGTATCCGGGAGGGGGTACTTC. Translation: CSVDMVSGRGYF.

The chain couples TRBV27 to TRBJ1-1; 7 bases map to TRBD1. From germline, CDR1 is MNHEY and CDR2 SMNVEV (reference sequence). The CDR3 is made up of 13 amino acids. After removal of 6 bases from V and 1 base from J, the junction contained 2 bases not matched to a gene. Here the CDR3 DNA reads TGTGCCAGCAGCCCAGGGGGGAACACTGAAGCTTTCTTT. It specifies CASSPGGNTEAFF.

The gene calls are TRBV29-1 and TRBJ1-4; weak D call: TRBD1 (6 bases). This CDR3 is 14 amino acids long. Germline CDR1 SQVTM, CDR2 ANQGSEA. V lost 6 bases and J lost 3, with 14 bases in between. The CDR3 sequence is CSVSLTGANEKLFF. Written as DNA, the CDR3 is TGCAGCGTGAGCCTGACAGGAGCTAATGAAAAACTGTTTTTT.

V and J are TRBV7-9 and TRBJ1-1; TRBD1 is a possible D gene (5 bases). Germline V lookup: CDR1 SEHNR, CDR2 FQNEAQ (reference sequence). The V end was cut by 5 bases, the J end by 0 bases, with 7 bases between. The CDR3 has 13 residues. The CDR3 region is CASSRGLNTEAFF. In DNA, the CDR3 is TGTGCCAGCAGCCGGGGCCTGAACACTGAAGCTTTCTTT.

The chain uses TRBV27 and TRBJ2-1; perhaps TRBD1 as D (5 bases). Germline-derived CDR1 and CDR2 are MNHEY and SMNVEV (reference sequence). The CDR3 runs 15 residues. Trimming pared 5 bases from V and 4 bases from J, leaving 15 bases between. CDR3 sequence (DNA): TGTGCCAGCAGTCAACAGGTTCTCTCGTACAATGAGCAGTTCTTC. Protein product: CASSQQVLSYNEQFF.

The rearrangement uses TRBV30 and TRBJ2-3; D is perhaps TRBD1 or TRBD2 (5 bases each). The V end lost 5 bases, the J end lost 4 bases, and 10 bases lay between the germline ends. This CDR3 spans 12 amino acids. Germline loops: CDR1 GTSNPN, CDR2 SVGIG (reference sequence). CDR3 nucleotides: TGTGCCTGGGCAGGGAGCCCAGATACGCAGTATTTT. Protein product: CAWAGSPDTQYF.

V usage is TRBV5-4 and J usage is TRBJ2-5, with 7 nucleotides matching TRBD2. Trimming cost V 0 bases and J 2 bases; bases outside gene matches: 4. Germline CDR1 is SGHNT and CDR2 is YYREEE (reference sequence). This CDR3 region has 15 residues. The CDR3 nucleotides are TGTGCCAGCAGCTTGGTGGCTAGCGGTCAAGAGACCCAGTACTTC. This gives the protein CASSLVASGQETQYF.